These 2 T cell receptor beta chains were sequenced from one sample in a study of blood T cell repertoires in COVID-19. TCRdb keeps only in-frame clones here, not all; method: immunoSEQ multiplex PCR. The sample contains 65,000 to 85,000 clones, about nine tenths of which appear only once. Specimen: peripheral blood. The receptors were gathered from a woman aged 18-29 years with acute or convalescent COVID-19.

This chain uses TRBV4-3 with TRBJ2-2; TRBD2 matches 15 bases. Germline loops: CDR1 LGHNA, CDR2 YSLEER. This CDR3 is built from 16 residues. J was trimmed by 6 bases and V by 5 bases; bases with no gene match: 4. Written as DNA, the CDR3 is TGCGCCAGCAGCTTTGGACTAGCGGGAGGGTCCGGGGAGCTGTTTTTT. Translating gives CASSFGLAGGSGELFF.

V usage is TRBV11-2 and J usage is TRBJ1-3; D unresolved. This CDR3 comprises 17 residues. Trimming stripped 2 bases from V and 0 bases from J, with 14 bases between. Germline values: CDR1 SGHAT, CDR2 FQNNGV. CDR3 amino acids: CASSLKVQPSSGNTIYF. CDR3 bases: TGTGCCAGCAGCTTAAAAGTACAACCATCCTCTGGAAACACCATATATTTT.